These 17 T cell receptor beta chains were sequenced from one sample in a study of blood T cell repertoires in COVID-19. The assay was immunoSEQ multiplex PCR, and TCRdb's table has in-frame clones only and misses some. The data show about 68,000 clones, with 70% to 80% seen just once and 10% to 15% held by the top ten. The sample consisted of peripheral blood. The receptor source for this set is a human donor in a cohort sampled during active COVID-19.

CDR3 sequence (DNA): TGTGCCAGCAGTTTCGGACTAGCGGGGGCCCCAAGCACAGATACGCAGTATTTT. Translated: CASSFGLAGAPSTDTQYF. J is TRBJ2-3 and V is TRBV2; TRBD2 aligns across 13 bases. Germline CDR1 and CDR2: SNHLY and FYNNEI. V lost 5 bases to trimming and J lost 0 bases; unmatched junction nucleotides: 8. This CDR3 region has 18 residues.

The chain uses TRBV7-9 and TRBJ2-6, with D perhaps TRBD2 (7 bases). The V and J ends lost 3 bases and 4 bases respectively, with 22 bases between them. This CDR3 comprises 19 residues. Germline values: CDR1 SEHNR, CDR2 FQNEAQ (reference sequence). The CDR3 region is CASSFPGGGLATGANVLTF. CDR3 bases: TGTGCCAGCAGCTTCCCTGGGGGGGGCTTGGCAACCGGGGCCAACGTCCTGACTTTC.

The chain uses TRBV7-2 and TRBJ2-3, with D perhaps matching TRBD2 (6 bases). The CDR3 covers 15 residues. Trimming left V 2 bases short and J 10 bases short, with 19 bases between. Germline V gives CDR1 SGHTA, CDR2 FQGNSA. DNA of the CDR3: TGTGCCAGCAGCTTAATCGGGGGTCCCACAAGGGCGCAGTATTTT. This encodes CASSLIGGPTRAQYF.

V and J are TRBV2 and TRBJ2-7; 8 bases fit TRBD1. Germline CDR1 reads SNHLY; CDR2 reads FYNNEI. Trimming at V came to 7 bases and at J to 0 bases, leaving 5 bases not matched to a gene. The CDR3 has 14 residues. CDR3 protein: CASNNRGSSYEQYF. The CDR3 bases are TGTGCCAGCAATAACAGGGGGAGCTCCTACGAGCAGTACTTC. Combining the CDR3 with reference TRBV2 and TRBJ2-7 gives the whole variable domain EPEVTQTPSHQVTQMGQEVILRCVPISNHLYFYWYRQILGQKVEFLVSFYNNEISEKSEIFDDQFSVERPDGSNFTLKIRSTKLEDSAMYFCASNNRGSSYEQYFGPGTRLTVT.

The chain uses TRBV28 and TRBJ1-2; TRBD1 matches 8 bases. The CDR3 consists of 16 residues. Trimming took 3 bases from V and 8 from J; bases not matched to a gene: 14. The germline V gene encodes CDR1 MDHEN and CDR2 SYDVKM. CDR3 in DNA: TGTGCCAGCAGTTTCCGTGGGACAGGACACATCGGGGGCTACACCTTC. It is translated as CASSFRGTGHIGGYTF.

The chain joins TRBV30 to TRBJ2-3; 8 nucleotides agree with TRBD1. The CDR3 is 14 residues long. The V segment lost 5 bases and the J segment 1 base; nucleotides outside the gene matches: 5. Germline assignment: CDR1 GTSNPN and CDR2 SVGIG (reference sequence). The CDR3 loop is CAWATGGGTDTQYF. CDR3 sequence (DNA): TGTGCCTGGGCCACAGGGGGAGGCACAGATACGCAGTATTTT.

The chain employs TRBV7-3 and TRBJ2-2, with D possibly matching TRBD2 (5 bases). Trimming removed 5 bases from V and 5 bases from J, with 9 bases in between. CDR1 is SGHTA, CDR2 FQGTGA, per germline. The CDR3 is 13 residues long. CDR3 in amino acids: CASSLSGTGELFF. The CDR3, as DNA: TGTGCCAGCAGCCTCTCGGGGACCGGGGAGCTGTTTTTT. Supplemented by reference TRBV7-3 and TRBJ2-2, the full variable domain reads GAGVSQTPSNKVTEKGKYVELRCDPISGHTALYWYRQSLGQGPEFLIYFQGTGAADDSGLPNDRFFAVRPEGSVSTLKIQRTERGDSAVYLCASSLSGTGELFFGEGSRLTVL.

J is TRBJ2-3 and V is TRBV3-1 (or the pseudogene TRBV3-2), with unresolved D. Trimming left V 4 bases short and J 2 bases short, with 4 bases between. Per germline, CDR1 LGHDT and CDR2 YNNKEL (reference sequence). The CDR3 is 12 residues long. CDR3 in amino acids: CASSPYTDTQYF. The CDR3 region has the DNA TGTGCCAGCAGCCCCTACACAGATACGCAGTATTTT.

The rearrangement links TRBV5-3 to TRBJ2-7; weak D call: TRBD1 (5 bases). TRBV5-3 belongs to the ORF category, with a function that is uncertain. V gave up 0 bases and J gave up 0 bases, with 7 bases separating them. CDR3 length: 14 amino acids. As DNA, the CDR3 is TGTGCCAGAAGCTTGGACAGGAACTCCTACGAGCAGTACGTC. Translation: CARSLDRNSYEQYV.

The V gene is TRBV19, the J gene TRBJ2-3, with D possibly TRBD1 on 5 matching bases. This CDR3 contains 13 residues. CDR1 LNHDA and CDR2 SQIVND come from the germline V gene (reference sequence). With 4 bases removed from V and 9 bases from J, the gap between germline ends came to 14 bases. The CDR3 loop is CASSTHPQGTQYF. The CDR3 DNA is TGTGCCAGTAGTACCCACCCCCAGGGAACGCAGTATTTT. Variable domain in full (rest from reference TRBV19 and TRBJ2-3): DGGITQSPKYLFRKEGQNVTLSCEQNLNHDAMYWYRQDPGQGLRLIYYSQIVNDFQKGDIAEGYSVSREKKESFPLTVTSAQKNPTAFYLCASSTHPQGTQYFGPGTRLTVL.

The genes are TRBV30 and TRBJ1-1; D is uncertain. Per the germline V gene, CDR1 is GTSNPN and CDR2 is SVGIG (reference sequence). V was shortened by 1 base and J by 0 bases, with 12 bases between the two germline ends. The CDR3 runs 15 residues. CDR3 sequence: CAWSDRGFMNTEAFF. For the CDR3, the DNA is TGTGCCTGGAGTGACCGGGGATTTATGAACACTGAAGCTTTCTTT.

V gene TRBV24-1 combines with J gene TRBJ2-1; TRBD2 might be the D (6 bases). The length of the CDR3 is 13 residues. V lost 3 bases and J lost 4, with 6 bases in between. Germline CDR1 reads KGHDR; CDR2 reads SFDVKD. The CDR3 nucleotides are TGTGCCACCAGTGATGGACTATACAATGAGCAGTTCTTC. It specifies CATSDGLYNEQFF.

V gene TRBV3-1 (or the pseudogene TRBV3-2) combines with J gene TRBJ1-6; D remains ambiguous. Trimming removed 0 bases at V and 4 bases at J, with 13 bases between. The CDR3 covers 17 residues. CDR1 is LGHDT, CDR2 YNNKEL, per germline (reference sequence). In nucleotides, the CDR3 is TGTGCCAGCAGCCAAGAGACGCAGGAACCGTATAATTCACCCCTCCACTTT. Residues: CASSQETQEPYNSPLHF.

This chain links TRBV7-3 with TRBJ1-1; a possible D gene is TRBD1 (6 bases). The CDR3 runs to 14 residues. Deletions cut 3 bases from V and 5 bases from J, with 13 bases between. Germline CDR1 SGHTA, CDR2 FQGTGA. The DNA of the CDR3 is TGTGCCAGCAGCTTGACAGGTCGGTTAACTGAAGCTTTCTTT. Translating gives CASSLTGRLTEAFF.

The chain employs TRBV6-5 and TRBJ1-5; D call uncertain. V was cut by 6 bases and J by 3 bases, with 9 bases left in between. This CDR3 is built from 13 residues. Germline V gives CDR1 MNHEY, CDR2 SVGAGI. The CDR3 sequence is CASSRGANQPQHF. In nucleotides, the CDR3 is TGTGCCAGCAGCCGGGGTGCCAATCAGCCCCAGCATTTT.

The J gene is TRBJ2-6, the V gene TRBV30, with TRBD1 identical over 9 bases. In germline, CDR1 is GTSNPN, CDR2 SVGIG (reference sequence). V gave up 7 bases and J gave up 0 bases; unmatched junction bases: 10. The CDR3 has 17 residues. The CDR3 nucleotides read TGTGCCTTGACTGAGGACAGGGGAAGCTCTGGGGCCAACGTCCTGACTTTC. This sequence encodes CALTEDRGSSGANVLTF.

This clone was detected ten times or more. The chain has TRBV10-3 and TRBJ1-1; 9 bases line up with TRBD1. The V gene's germline CDR1 is ENHRY and CDR2 SYGVKD. The ends lost 6 bases at V and 11 bases at J; junction bases unmatched: 7. The CDR3 runs to 12 residues. Written as DNA, the CDR3 is TGTGCCATCAGCGCCGGGACAGGGATGGCTTTCTTT. Amino acids: CAISAGTGMAFF.